The 20 T cell receptor beta chains reported below all come from one sample, sequenced in a study of blood T cell repertoires in COVID-19. Data came from immunoSEQ multiplex PCR; TCRdb stores just in-frame clones and leaves some out. The sample has roughly 86,000 clones, 91% seen once. Sequencing was carried out using peripheral blood. The receptors were sampled from a woman between 50 and 59 years old in a cohort sampled during active COVID-19.

The chain joins TRBV21-1 to TRBJ2-7; TRBD2, the table's D call, was not compared with the DNA. TRBV21-1 is termed a pseudogene. This CDR3 comprises 16 residues. The CDR3 sequence is CASSRSGGITAYEQYF. For the CDR3, the DNA is TGTGCCAGCAGCCGCAGTGGGGGGATCACAGCCTACGAGCAGTACTTC.

This clone came up once. This chain links TRBV6-5 with TRBJ2-7; 7 nucleotides match TRBD2. The CDR3 runs to 15 residues. Germline values: CDR1 MNHEY, CDR2 SVGAGI. V lost 2 bases, J lost 0 bases, and 4 bases stayed unmatched. Written as DNA, the CDR3 is TGTGCCAGCAGTTACGGGTCTAGCGGCTCCTACGAGCAGTACTTC. Protein: CASSYGSSGSYEQYF.

The chain employs TRBV27 and TRBJ2-7, with 13 bases fitting TRBD2. After removal of 4 bases from V and 0 bases from J, the junction contained 9 bases not matched to a gene. The CDR3 consists of 18 residues. Germline-derived CDR1 and CDR2 are MNHEY and SMNVEV (reference sequence). Here the CDR3 DNA reads TGTGCCAGCAGTTGGACTAGCGGGAGCTCGGGAAACTCCTACGAGCAGTACTTC. This translates into CASSWTSGSSGNSYEQYF.

The chain links TRBV4-1 to TRBJ1-5, with TRBD1 as a possible D gene (5 bases). Trimming removed 0 bases from V and 3 bases from J, with 15 bases in between. The CDR3 sequence is 17 residues long. Germline-derived CDR1 and CDR2 are MGHRA and YSYEKL. As DNA, the CDR3 is TGCGCCAGCAGCCAAGATTGGGCCGGGGGTTACAATCAGCCCCAGCATTTT. This encodes CASSQDWAGGYNQPQHF.

The chain is built from TRBV9 and TRBJ2-5; D is undetermined. With 5 bases removed from V and 0 bases from J, the gap between germline ends came to 14 bases. The CDR3 runs 15 residues. Germline lookup yields CDR1 SGDLS and CDR2 YYNGEE. DNA of the CDR3: TGTGCCAGCAGTATCGGTCTCGAGTACCAAGAGACCCAGTACTTC. Translated, it gives CASSIGLEYQETQYF.

V and J are TRBV5-1 and TRBJ1-5; the D gene is possibly TRBD1 (5 bases). Germline CDR1 SGHRS, CDR2 YFSETQ. The CDR3 has 13 amino acids. The V gene lost 4 bases and the J gene lost 4 bases, with 9 bases spanning the gap. The chain's CDR3 is CASSPGGNQPQHF. The CDR3, as DNA: TGCGCCAGCAGCCCCGGGGGAAATCAGCCCCAGCATTTT.

The V gene is TRBV6-5, the J gene TRBJ2-7; maybe TRBD1 (5 bases). The ends were cut back, 1 base at V and 2 bases at J, with 9 bases in the middle. The CDR3 is 14 residues long. Looked up from germline, CDR1 is MNHEY and CDR2 is SVGAGI. The CDR3 DNA reads as TGTGCCAGCAGTTACTTTGTGGGGCCCTACGAGCAGTACTTC. Translating gives CASSYFVGPYEQYF.

This clone was seen once. The chain recombines TRBV18 with TRBJ2-3; D is possibly TRBD1 (8 bases). This CDR3 has 16 residues. Germline CDR1 KGHSH, CDR2 LQKENI. V gave up 1 base and J gave up 1 base, with 12 bases separating them. The CDR3 bases are TGTGCCAGCTCACCACAACAGGGGGGGGGCACAGATACGCAGTATTTT. This sequence encodes CASSPQQGGGTDTQYF.

This chain's CDR3 is CASSENSGGYNEQFF. The DNA of the CDR3 is TGTGCCAGCTCCGAGAATAGCGGGGGATACAATGAGCAGTTCTTC. The chain recombines TRBV27 with TRBJ2-1; 9 bases map to TRBD2. V dropped 8 bases and J dropped 4; count of bases not matched to a gene: 9. Germline-derived CDR1 and CDR2 are MNHEY and SMNVEV (reference sequence). The CDR3 is 15 residues long.

The CDR3 protein is CASSPPGWVAGPNEQFF. CDR3 DNA sequence: TGTGCCAGCTCACCACCGGGGTGGGTTGCGGGACCCAATGAGCAGTTCTTC. This chain connects TRBV18 to TRBJ2-1; tentatively, D is TRBD2 (6 bases). Germline V lookup: CDR1 KGHSH, CDR2 LQKENI. The CDR3 spans 17 residues. Deletions cut 0 bases from V and 6 bases from J, with 18 bases between.

The chain combines TRBV5-4 with TRBJ2-1; 9 bases are a match to TRBD2. V was clipped by 4 bases and J by 2 bases; unmatched bases: 7. CDR1 and CDR2 from the germline V gene are SGHNT and YYREEE (reference sequence). This CDR3 region has 16 residues. CDR3 bases: TGTGCCAGCAGCCGACCGACTAGCGGCCCCTACAATGAGCAGTTCTTC. Encoded protein: CASSRPTSGPYNEQFF.

This chain uses TRBV7-9 with TRBJ2-7; 9 nucleotides line up with TRBD1. CDR1 is SEHNR and CDR2 is FQNEAQ in the germline V gene (reference sequence). The length of the CDR3 is 15 residues. J lost 5 bases, V lost 1 base, and 6 bases had no gene match. CDR3 sequence reads: CASSLGGQGFNEQYF. The CDR3 nucleotides read TGTGCCAGCAGCTTAGGAGGACAGGGGTTTAACGAGCAGTACTTC.

CDR3 nucleotide sequence: TGTGCCAGCAGCCTCCGGGAACTTGACGAAAAACTGTTTTTT. Protein sequence: CASSLRELDEKLFF. The chain links TRBV5-6 to TRBJ1-4, with D unresolved. Germline V gene data show CDR1 as SGHDT and CDR2 as YYEEEE. This CDR3 has 14 residues. Trimming pared 4 bases from V and 8 bases from J, leaving 15 bases between. Full variable domain (remainder filled in from reference TRBV5-6 and TRBJ1-4): DAGVTQSPTHLIKTRGQQVTLRCSPKSGHDTVSWYQQALGQGPQFIFQYYEEEERQRGNFPDRFSGHQFPNYSSELNVNALLLGDSALYLCASSLRELDEKLFFGSGTQLSVL.

The chain recombines TRBV5-6 with TRBJ1-2; possible D gene TRBD1, 5 bases. CDR3 length equals 16 residues. V dropped 3 bases and J dropped 2 bases, with 17 bases sitting between them. Per the germline V gene, CDR1 is SGHDT and CDR2 is YYEEEE. CDR3 in DNA: TGTGCCAGCAGCTGGGGGGAGTCGCCGGACAACTATGGCTACACCTTC. Protein sequence: CASSWGESPDNYGYTF.

The rearrangement joins TRBV4-1 to TRBJ2-1; 12 nucleotides agree with TRBD2. The CDR3 totals 15 residues. Germline V gene lookup returns CDR1 MGHRA and CDR2 YSYEKL. With V trimmed by 4 bases and J by 5 bases, 3 bases remained unmatched. The chain's CDR3 is CASSPTSGSNNEQFF. For the CDR3, the DNA is TGCGCCAGCAGCCCGACTAGCGGGAGTAACAATGAGCAGTTCTTC.

The chain has TRBV6-1 and TRBJ2-2; possible D gene TRBD1, 7 bases. Trimming removed 3 bases from V and 6 bases from J, with 8 bases in between. Germline lookup yields CDR1 MNHNS and CDR2 SASEGT. The CDR3 has 13 residues. CDR3 DNA sequence: TGTGCCAGCAGTGACAGGGGGGCCGGGGAGCTGTTTTTT. Translated, it gives CASSDRGAGELFF.

The V gene is TRBV4-1, the J gene TRBJ2-3; TRBD2 aligns across 11 bases. The CDR3 runs 16 residues. CDR1 is MGHRA and CDR2 is YSYEKL in the germline V gene. J gave up 4 bases and V 0 bases, and 3 bases lay outside the gene matches. The CDR3 bases are TGCGCCAGCAGCCAAGATTTAGCGGGAGGGTCAGATACGCAGTATTTT. Protein sequence: CASSQDLAGGSDTQYF.

A single count supports this clone. The chain has TRBV5-1 and TRBJ1-6; TRBD1 aligns across 9 bases. V gave up 2 bases and J gave up 7 bases; unmatched junction bases: 4. The CDR3 loop spans 15 amino acids. Germline CDR1 and CDR2: SGHRS and YFSETQ. Here the CDR3 reads CASSLQGAKNSPLHF. The CDR3, as DNA: TGCGCCAGCAGCTTACAGGGGGCTAAGAATTCACCCCTCCACTTT.

This clone was seen a single time. The chain employs TRBV7-9 and TRBJ1-3; D uncertain. Germline CDR1 SEHNR, CDR2 FQNEAQ (reference sequence). V was trimmed by 3 bases and J by 8 bases, leaving 8 bases between them. CDR3 length equals 12 residues. CDR3 nucleotides: TGTGCCAGCAGCTTGTCTCTTTACACCATATATTTT. Translating it yields CASSLSLYTIYF.

The chain couples TRBV28 to TRBJ2-7; possible D gene TRBD1, 6 bases. The CDR3 is made up of 15 amino acids. Germline V gives CDR1 MDHEN, CDR2 SYDVKM. Deletions cut 2 bases from V and 4 bases from J, with 15 bases between. The CDR3 reads CASSLTGQSKYEQYF. CDR3 DNA: TGTGCCAGCAGTTTAACGGGACAAAGCAAGTACGAGCAGTACTTC.